These 7 T cell receptor beta chains were sequenced from one sample in a study of T cells in Graves' hyperthyroidism and ophthalmopathy. Regions amplified from RNA transcripts were the TCR beta CDR3 regions. Carried out on the TCR CDR3, a first-round RT-PCR used the HTBI primer set. One entry per CDR3 protein results from TCRdb running MiXCR on the multiplex PCR reads. The profile shows 500,000 to 800,000 distinct CDR3 sequences, 45% of them singletons. Sample: peripheral blood or thyroid tissue (not recorded which). The origin of the receptors is an adult man with Graves' disease, either hyperthyroidism or ophthalmopathy (not recorded which).

V and J are TRBV19 and TRBJ1-1; D is unclear. CDR1 is LNHDA and CDR2 is SQIVND in the germline V gene (reference sequence). Trimming stripped 0 bases from V and 6 bases from J, with 11 bases between. The CDR3 is 14 residues long. The CDR3 spells CASSIEGFGAEAFF. In DNA, the CDR3 is TGTGCCAGTAGTATAGAGGGCTTCGGGGCTGAAGCTTTCTTT. Variable domain in full (rest from reference TRBV19 and TRBJ1-1): DGGITQSPKYLFRKEGQNVTLSCEQNLNHDAMYWYRQDPGQGLRLIYYSQIVNDFQKGDIAEGYSVSREKKESFPLTVTSAQKNPTAFYLCASSIEGFGAEAFFGQGTRLTVV.

This clonotype was picked up one time. The genes are TRBV5-8 and TRBJ2-2; D might be TRBD2 (6 bases). The CDR3 covers 17 residues. Per the germline V gene, CDR1 is SGHTS and CDR2 is YDEGEE. Trimming left V 4 bases short and J 7 bases short, with 23 bases between. In DNA form, the CDR3 reads TGTGCCAGCAGCGCGGGCCTGGAGGGCCGGGTGAGCGGGGAGCTGTTTTTT. Its translation is CASSAGLEGRVSGELFF.

The J gene is TRBJ1-1, the V gene TRBV10-3; D uncertain. V lost 3 bases and J lost 10, with 18 bases in between. The CDR3 is made up of 14 amino acids. The germline V gene has CDR1 ENHRY and CDR2 SYGVKD. Here the CDR3 DNA reads TGTGCCATCAGTGAACACCGGAGAACGTATGCAGCTTTCTTT. Translating gives CAISEHRRTYAAFF.

The V gene is TRBV12-3 or TRBV12-4, the J gene TRBJ2-7, with D unresolved. Trimming removed 1 base from V and 4 bases from J, with 11 bases in between. The CDR3 has 14 residues. CDR3 region: CASSLGTERYEQYF. The CDR3 bases are TGTGCCAGCAGTTTAGGGACGGAAAGATACGAGCAGTACTTC.

This clonotype was counted a single time. The CDR3 coding sequence is TGTGCCAGCAGGAGCCGACAGGGCTTTCGGAACACCATATATTTT. As protein: CASRSRQGFRNTIYF. The V gene is TRBV2, the J gene TRBJ1-3; the match to TRBD1 covers 7 bases. Germline CDR1 and CDR2: SNHLY and FYNNEI. The ends lost 6 bases at V and 7 bases at J; junction bases unmatched: 12. This CDR3 is 15 amino acids long.

The chain combines TRBV10-3 with TRBJ1-2; D uncertain. The germline CDR1 and CDR2 sequences are ENHRY and SYGVKD. V lost 10 bases, J lost 0 bases, and 15 bases lay in between. CDR3 size: 14 residues. The CDR3 bases are TGTGCCAGCCGGCGGATGGGCACTAACTATGGCTACACCTTC. It is translated as CASRRMGTNYGYTF.

In this sample, this clonotype turned up many times. The rearrangement joins TRBV2 to TRBJ2-7, with D perhaps matching TRBD1 or TRBD2 (5 bases each). CDR3 length: 13 residues. Trimming pared 5 bases from V and 6 bases from J, leaving 14 bases between. Germline CDR1 and CDR2: SNHLY and FYNNEI. The chain's CDR3 is CASSPGVGTEQYF. The CDR3 DNA is TGTGCCAGCAGTCCCGGCGTGGGGACCGAGCAGTACTTC.